A single T cell receptor beta chain is shown here with its context. Its antigen is still unknown. These data belong to a study of graft-versus-host responses after intestinal transplantation. On the study more broadly: Grafts that recipients had were multivisceral, liver-intestinal, or isolated intestinal transplants. Anti-thymocyte globulin induction was given to all recipients, followed by tacrolimus and steroids for roughly 3 years. Study conclusions and caveats: Those patients showing graft-donor T cell macrochimerism displayed high graft-versus-host to host-versus-graft clonal ratios in allografts. Among recipient marrow samples, GvH clones were found; some appeared first in ileum or blood.

The CDR3 has 15 amino acids. V trimming: 4 bases; J trimming: 4 bases; junction bases outside the gene matches: 6. Germline-derived CDR1 and CDR2 are LNHDA and SQIVND (reference sequence). Sequencing used immunoSEQ multiplex PCR; TCRdb keeps in-frame clones, though not all of them. Of about 51,000 clones in the sample, around 92% were seen once. The source was unstimulated CD4+ T cells sorted from spleen or lymph node cells, collected before transplant. The TCR originated in a human donor who was the organ donor for an intestinal transplant. The chain employs TRBV19 and TRBJ1-5, with 8 nucleotides matching TRBD1. CDR3 in DNA: TGTGCCAGTAGTAGAGGACAGGGTGGGAATCAGCCCCAGCATTTT. Translated, it gives CASSRGQGGNQPQHF.